The clone carrying this T cell receptor (beta chain) has only one observation. The record originates from a study of T cell responses to AZD1222 COVID-19 vaccine. The CDR3 extends over 16 amino acids. The V segment lost 1 base and the J segment 7 bases; nucleotides outside the gene matches: 8. CDR1 is SGHTA, CDR2 FQGNSA, per germline. The repertoire was sequenced with immunoSEQ multiplex PCR; TCRdb's copy has only in-frame clones and lacks some. Of approximately 170,000 clones listed, approximately 88% are singletons. The TCR comes from an adult who received the AZD1222 COVID-19 vaccine. The V call is TRBV7-2, the J call TRBJ2-1; 9 bases are shared with TRBD2. Specimen: peripheral blood, collected 28 days after the second AZD1222 dose. CDR3 DNA: TGTGCCAGCAGCTTAGGGGCTAGCGGGGTATGGAATGAGCAGTTCTTC. Its translation: CASSLGASGVWNEQFF.